One sample yielded the 11 T cell receptor beta chains listed below, sequenced in a study of CD8 T cells in Susac syndrome. RNA, at about 0.5 to 1 ug, was reverse transcribed with random hexamers. TCRdb used MiXCR to reprocess the immunoSEQ multiplex PCR reads, holding one entry per CDR3 protein. The top ten clones hold 0.099% of a sample with about 180,000 distinct CDR3 sequences, around 94% of them seen once. The sequenced sample was CD4+ T cells from PBMCs. These receptor sequences come from a human donor with Susac syndrome.

The gene calls are TRBV18 and TRBJ2-3; D is ambiguous. The germline V and J ends were trimmed by 3 bases and 3 bases, with 19 bases remaining between them. Looked up from germline, CDR1 is KGHSH and CDR2 is LQKENI. The CDR3 consists of 17 residues. The CDR3 DNA reads as TGTGCCAGCTCACCCCAGGTCTCTCTATGGGAAACAGATACGCAGTATTTT. This gives the protein CASSPQVSLWETDTQYF.

The chain recombines TRBV15 with TRBJ2-3, with 14 bases that match TRBD2. The V gene's germline CDR1 is LNHNV and CDR2 YYDKDF (reference sequence). There are 17 residues in the CDR3. Trimming took 3 bases from V and 4 from J; bases not matched to a gene: 6. Here the CDR3 reads CATSSTGTSGSPDTQYF. The CDR3 DNA is TGTGCCACCAGCAGTACCGGGACTAGCGGGAGTCCAGATACGCAGTATTTT.

This clonotype was observed once. The chain is built from TRBV12-3 or TRBV12-4 and TRBJ2-3; possible D gene TRBD2, 7 bases. The CDR3 has 15 residues. Trimming stripped 4 bases from V and 4 bases from J, with 15 bases between. CDR3 in amino acids: CASSSYPGGADTQYF. The CDR3 nucleotides read TGTGCCAGCAGTTCCTACCCGGGGGGCGCAGATACGCAGTATTTT.

The gene calls are TRBV29-1 and TRBJ2-3; no firm D call. The V end was cut by 7 bases, the J end by 4 bases, with 12 bases between. The CDR3 loop spans 12 amino acids. From germline, CDR1 is SQVTM and CDR2 ANQGSEA. The CDR3 DNA is TGCAGCGCCTCAAATGGCCCAGATACGCAGTATTTT. It translates to CSASNGPDTQYF.

The chain couples TRBV4-1 to TRBJ2-1; 13 bases are a match to TRBD2. CDR3 size: 16 residues. Unmatched junction bases numbered 3, after V lost 3 bases and J lost 4 bases. The germline gives CDR1 MGHRA, CDR2 YSYEKL. The CDR3 region is CASSQGTSGVYNEQFF. The CDR3 DNA reads as TGCGCCAGCAGCCAGGGGACTAGCGGGGTTTACAATGAGCAGTTCTTC.

The V call is TRBV30, the J call TRBJ2-3; tentatively, D is TRBD2 (5 bases). The CDR3 contains 13 residues. In germline, CDR1 is GTSNPN, CDR2 SVGIG (reference sequence). Trimming took off 2 bases at V and 4 bases at J, with 10 bases between the two ends. DNA of the CDR3: TGTGCCTGGAGTCTCGGGGTTGCAGATACGCAGTATTTT. Amino acid sequence: CAWSLGVADTQYF.

The V call is TRBV24-1, the J call TRBJ1-5, with D perhaps TRBD1 (5 bases). The V and J ends lost 2 bases and 6 bases respectively, with 10 bases between them. The CDR3 extends over 14 amino acids. Per germline, CDR1 KGHDR and CDR2 SFDVKD. The CDR3 is CATSDSGTRQPQHF. CDR3 nucleotide sequence: TGTGCCACCAGTGATTCAGGGACCCGTCAGCCCCAGCATTTT.

The gene calls are TRBV29-1 and TRBJ1-1; the D gene is possibly TRBD1 (6 bases). Germline V lookup: CDR1 SQVTM, CDR2 ANQGSEA. CDR3 length equals 13 residues. V was trimmed by 7 bases and J by 3 bases, leaving 15 bases between them. The CDR3 bases are TGCAGCGGCGCGACAGGAGGGGACACTGAAGCTTTCTTT. It encodes CSGATGGDTEAFF.

This clonotype was counted a single time. The chain has TRBV25-1 and TRBJ1-5; TRBD1 might be the D (6 bases). This CDR3 comprises 12 residues. Trimming pared 6 bases from V and 9 bases from J, leaving 12 bases between. CDR1 and CDR2 (germline): MGHDK, SYGVNS. DNA for the CDR3: TGTGCCAGCAGGCAGGGGTGGGGGCCCCAGCATTTT. This encodes CASRQGWGPQHF.

The chain uses TRBV29-1 and TRBJ1-4; TRBD1 matches at 10 bases. After removal of 7 bases from V and 7 bases from J, the junction contained 9 bases not matched to a gene. There are 14 residues in the CDR3. Germline V gives CDR1 SQVTM, CDR2 ANQGSEA. DNA of the CDR3: TGCAGCGCCGCAACTCGGGACAGGGGTGAAAAACTGTTTTTT. Translation: CSAATRDRGEKLFF.

This chain connects TRBV20-1 to TRBJ1-1; D gene ambiguous. V was pared by 1 base and J by 1 base, with 10 bases between. There are 14 residues in the CDR3. Per the germline V gene, CDR1 is DFQATT and CDR2 is SNEGSKA (reference sequence). The DNA for the CDR3 is TGCAGTGCTAGAGTTGGGCGGGAGAACACTGAAGCTTTCTTT. It codes for CSARVGRENTEAFF.